The present T cell receptor (beta chain) was sequenced within a study of control samples from healthy donors and cancer patients (TCRdb year 2020). Points on this clone: Its antigen is not yet known. No clone much larger than this one lies a single base away; base qualities are absent.

The library was prepared using the immunoSEQ multiplex PCR assay. TCRdb obtained this table from immuneACCESS and retained in-frame rearrangements with V and J assigned. These tables miss some clones; where compared with another copy, unresolved V genes account for less than half of the shortfall, and the remainder is unexplained. In all, the sample holds approximately 86,000 clones, and 90% to 95% of those were seen once. The ten top clones hold nearly 1.5% of the sample. Sequences were obtained from blood. The TCR sequence derives from a young woman in good health.

The CDR3: CASSSTWLNTEAFF. The DNA is as follows: TGTGCCAGCAGCTCCACATGGCTGAACACTGAAGCTTTCTTT. The chain employs TRBV5-8 and TRBJ1-1; the D gene identity is not certain. The V end loses 3 bases and the J end loses 0 bases, and a stretch of 9 bases separates them. The CDR3 goes from the cysteine to the phenylalanine over 14 residues. The kept DNA is CDR3 alone, 42 bases in frame from the first base. CDR1 and CDR2, looked up from the germline V gene, are SGHTS and YDEGEE.